The 8 T cell receptor beta chains reported below all come from one sample, sequenced in a study of blood T cell repertoires in COVID-19. The method was immunoSEQ multiplex PCR; TCRdb's version includes in-frame clones alone and lacks a portion of them. The sample holds tens of thousands of clones, 89% seen once. Sequenced: peripheral blood. The receptor source for this set is a woman between 50 and 59 years old with active COVID-19.

V usage is TRBV5-1 and J usage is TRBJ1-4; 7 bases line up with TRBD1. V was pared by 3 bases and J by 7 bases, with 6 bases of the junction left unmatched. Germline V gene data show CDR1 as SGHRS and CDR2 as YFSETQ. This CDR3 has 14 residues. The CDR3: CASSWLGTAEKLFF. CDR3 coding DNA: TGCGCCAGCAGCTGGCTGGGGACAGCTGAAAAACTGTTTTTT.

CDR3 nucleotides: TGCGCCAGCAGCTTGGAGGGACTCGGAGCTTTCTTT. Its translation: CASSLEGLGAFF. The chain carries TRBV5-1 and TRBJ1-1, with D tentatively TRBD1 (5 bases). Trimming took off 0 bases at V and 10 bases at J, with 10 bases between the two ends. The CDR3 extends over 12 amino acids. Per germline, CDR1 SGHRS and CDR2 YFSETQ.

This clone turned up a few times. DNA of the CDR3: TGTGCCAGCAGCTTAGGGGCGGTGAAGGGGACCTACGAGCAGTACTTC. As protein: CASSLGAVKGTYEQYF. The gene calls are TRBV7-6 and TRBJ2-7, with D maybe TRBD1 (5 bases). CDR3 length: 16 amino acids. The V end was cut by 1 base, the J end by 2 bases, with 15 bases between. Germline V gene lookup returns CDR1 SGHVS and CDR2 FNYEAQ.

The CDR3 reads CASSSTGRYNEQFF. For the CDR3, the DNA is TGTGCCAGCAGCTCGACAGGGCGCTACAATGAGCAGTTCTTC. This chain links TRBV7-9 with TRBJ2-1; 7 nucleotides align to TRBD1. This CDR3 comprises 14 residues. Germline V CDR1 and CDR2: SEHNR, FQNEAQ (reference sequence). V was pared by 4 bases and J by 3 bases, with 3 bases of the junction left unmatched.

This rearrangement joins TRBV29-1 to TRBJ2-7, with D possibly matching TRBD1 (6 bases). The V and J ends lost 7 bases and 0 bases respectively, with 16 bases between them. Germline V gives CDR1 SQVTM, CDR2 ANQGSEA. The CDR3 loop spans 14 amino acids. The CDR3 sequence: CSGSGEKGSYEQYF. The CDR3 nucleotides are TGCAGCGGATCAGGGGAAAAAGGCTCCTACGAGCAGTACTTC.

The rearrangement links TRBV28 to TRBJ2-5; 8 bases fit TRBD2. After removal of 6 bases from V and 2 bases from J, the junction contained 8 bases not matched to a gene. Germline CDR1 is MDHEN and CDR2 is SYDVKM. The CDR3 loop spans 15 amino acids. As DNA, the CDR3 is TGTGCCAGCAGGCTCGGGGGGGCCGTACAAGAGACCCAGTACTTC. Translating it yields CASRLGGAVQETQYF. The whole variable domain, filled in from reference TRBV28 and TRBJ2-5, reads DVKVTQSSRYLVKRTGEKVFLECVQDMDHENMFWYRQDPGLGLRLIYFSYDVKMKEKGDIPEGYSVSREKKERFSLILESASTNQTSMYLCASRLGGAVQETQYFGPGTRLLVL.

In this sample, this clone turned up once. V is TRBV7-9 and J is TRBJ1-1, with TRBD1 matching 7 bases. Germline CDR1 SEHNR, CDR2 FQNEAQ (reference sequence). The V and J ends lost 5 bases and 0 bases, in that order; junction bases with no gene match: 12. The CDR3 length is 17 residues. The CDR3 coding sequence is TGTGCCAGCAGCCCGACTGAGGGGGCTAAGTTGAACACTGAAGCTTTCTTT. Translation gives CASSPTEGAKLNTEAFF.

This clone was picked up a small number of times. The chain recombines TRBV18 with TRBJ1-5; D is possibly TRBD1 (5 bases). CDR1 KGHSH and CDR2 LQKENI come from the germline V gene. The V end was cut by 3 bases, the J end by 2 bases, with 14 bases between. CDR3 length equals 16 residues. CDR3 coding DNA: TGTGCCAGCTCACCTCCAGACACAGGAGGCAATCAGCCCCAGCATTTT. Its protein is CASSPPDTGGNQPQHF.